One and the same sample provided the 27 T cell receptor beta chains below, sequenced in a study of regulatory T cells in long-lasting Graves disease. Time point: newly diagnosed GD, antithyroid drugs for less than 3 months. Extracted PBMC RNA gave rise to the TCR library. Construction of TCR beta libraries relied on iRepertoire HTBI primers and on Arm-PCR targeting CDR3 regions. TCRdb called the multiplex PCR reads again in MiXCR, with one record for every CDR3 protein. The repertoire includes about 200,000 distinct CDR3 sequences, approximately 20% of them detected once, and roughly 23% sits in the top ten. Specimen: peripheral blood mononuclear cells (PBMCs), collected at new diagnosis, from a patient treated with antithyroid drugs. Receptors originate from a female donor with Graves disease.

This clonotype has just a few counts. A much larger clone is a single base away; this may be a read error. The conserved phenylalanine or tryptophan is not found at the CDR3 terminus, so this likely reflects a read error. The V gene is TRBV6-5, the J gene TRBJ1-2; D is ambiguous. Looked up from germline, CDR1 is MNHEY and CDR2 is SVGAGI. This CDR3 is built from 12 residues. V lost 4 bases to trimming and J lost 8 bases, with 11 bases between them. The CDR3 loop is CASSLRAGGYTS. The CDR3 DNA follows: TGTGCCAGCAGTTTGCGAGCCGGAGGCTACACCTCC.

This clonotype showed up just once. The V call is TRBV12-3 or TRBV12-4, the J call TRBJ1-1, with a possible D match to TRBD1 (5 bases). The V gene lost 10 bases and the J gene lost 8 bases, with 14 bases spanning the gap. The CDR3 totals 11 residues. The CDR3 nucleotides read TGTGCCACCCGACGGGGGGAGGAAGCTTTCTTT. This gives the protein CATRRGEEAFF.

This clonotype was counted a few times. DNA of the CDR3: TGTGCCAGCAGCCCCGGACTAGCAGAGGCACTTGAGCAGTTCTTC. Residues: CASSPGLAEALEQFF. The chain carries TRBV7-9 and TRBJ2-1; TRBD2 aligns across 8 bases. This CDR3 is 15 amino acids long. Losses at the gene ends were 5 bases for V and 9 bases for J; bases not matched to a gene: 12. Germline V CDR1 and CDR2: SEHNR, FQNEAQ (reference sequence).

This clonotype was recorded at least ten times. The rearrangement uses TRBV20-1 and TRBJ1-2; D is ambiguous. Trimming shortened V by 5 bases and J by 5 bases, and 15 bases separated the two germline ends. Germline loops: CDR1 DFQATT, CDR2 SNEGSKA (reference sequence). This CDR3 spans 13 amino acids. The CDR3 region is CSAGDGVGYGYTF. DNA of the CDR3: TGCAGTGCTGGGGATGGGGTGGGGTATGGCTACACCTTC.

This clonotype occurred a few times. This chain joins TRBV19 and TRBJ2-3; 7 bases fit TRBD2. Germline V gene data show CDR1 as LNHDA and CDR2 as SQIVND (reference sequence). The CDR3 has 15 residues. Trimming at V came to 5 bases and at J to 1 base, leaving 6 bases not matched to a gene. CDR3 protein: CASSFGGSGTDTQYF. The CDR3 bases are TGTGCCAGTAGTTTCGGCGGGAGTGGCACAGATACGCAGTATTTT.

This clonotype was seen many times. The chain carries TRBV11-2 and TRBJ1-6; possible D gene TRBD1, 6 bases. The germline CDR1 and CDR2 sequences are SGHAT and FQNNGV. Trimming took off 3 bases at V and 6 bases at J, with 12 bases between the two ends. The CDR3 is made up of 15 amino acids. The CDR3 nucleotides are TGTGCCAGCAGCTTGACGGGACATCTTAATTCACCCCTCCACTTT. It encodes CASSLTGHLNSPLHF.

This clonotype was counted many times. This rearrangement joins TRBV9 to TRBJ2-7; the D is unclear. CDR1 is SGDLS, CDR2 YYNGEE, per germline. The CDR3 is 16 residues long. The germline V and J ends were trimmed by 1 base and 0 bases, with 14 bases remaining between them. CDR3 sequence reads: CASSVNPDPSSYEQYF. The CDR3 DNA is TGTGCCAGCAGCGTAAATCCCGATCCGAGCTCCTACGAGCAGTACTTC. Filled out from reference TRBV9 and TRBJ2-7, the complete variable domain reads DSGVTQTPKHLITATGQRVTLRCSPRSGDLSVYWYQQSLDQGLQFLIQYYNGEERAKGNILERFSAQQFPDLHSELNLSSLELGDSALYFCASSVNPDPSSYEQYFGPGTRLTVT.

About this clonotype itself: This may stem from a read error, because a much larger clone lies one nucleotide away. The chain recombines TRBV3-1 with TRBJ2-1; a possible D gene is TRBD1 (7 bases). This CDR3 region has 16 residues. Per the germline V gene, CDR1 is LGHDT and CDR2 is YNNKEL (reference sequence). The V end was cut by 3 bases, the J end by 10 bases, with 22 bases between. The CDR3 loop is CASSQAGTAYSYEQFF. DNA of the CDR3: TGTGCCAGCAGCCAGGCGGGGACAGCTTACTCCTACGAGCAGTTCTTC.

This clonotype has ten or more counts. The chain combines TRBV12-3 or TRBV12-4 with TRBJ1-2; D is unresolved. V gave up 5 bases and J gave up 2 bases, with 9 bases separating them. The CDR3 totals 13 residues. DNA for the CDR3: TGTGCCAGCAGTCTCGACATGAACTATGGCTACACCTTC. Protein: CASSLDMNYGYTF.

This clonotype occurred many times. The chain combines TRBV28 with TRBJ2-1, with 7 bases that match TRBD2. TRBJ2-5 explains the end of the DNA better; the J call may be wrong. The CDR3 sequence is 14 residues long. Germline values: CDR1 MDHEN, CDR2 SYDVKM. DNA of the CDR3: TGTGCCAGCAGGGGAGGGGATCTTAAGGAGACCCAGTACTTC. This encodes CASRGGDLKETQYF.

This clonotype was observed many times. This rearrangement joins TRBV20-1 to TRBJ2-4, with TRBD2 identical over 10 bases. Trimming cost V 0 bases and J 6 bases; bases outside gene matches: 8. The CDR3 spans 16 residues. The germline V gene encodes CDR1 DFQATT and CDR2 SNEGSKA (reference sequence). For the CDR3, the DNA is TGCAGTGCTAGAGACGGCACTAGCGGGACCTTAAACATTCAGTACTTC. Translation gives CSARDGTSGTLNIQYF.

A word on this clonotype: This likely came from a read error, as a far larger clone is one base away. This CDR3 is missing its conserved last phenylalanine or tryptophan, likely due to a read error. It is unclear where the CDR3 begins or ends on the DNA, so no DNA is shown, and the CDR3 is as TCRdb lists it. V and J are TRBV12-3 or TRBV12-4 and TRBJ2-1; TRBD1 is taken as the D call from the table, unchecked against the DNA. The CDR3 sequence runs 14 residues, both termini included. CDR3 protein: CASTRDSNTDTQYL.

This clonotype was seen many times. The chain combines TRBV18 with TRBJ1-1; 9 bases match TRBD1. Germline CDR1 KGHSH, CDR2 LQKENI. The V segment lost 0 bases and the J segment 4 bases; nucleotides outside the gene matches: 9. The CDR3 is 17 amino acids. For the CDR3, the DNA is TGTGCCAGCTCACCACCGGGACAGGGTATCGGAGGCACTGAAGCTTTCTTT. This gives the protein CASSPPGQGIGGTEAFF.

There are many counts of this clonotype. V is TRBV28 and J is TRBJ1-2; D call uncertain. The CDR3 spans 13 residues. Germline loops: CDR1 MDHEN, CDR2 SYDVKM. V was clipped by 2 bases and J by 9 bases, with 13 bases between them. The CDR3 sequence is CASSLGVRPSYTF. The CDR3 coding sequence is TGTGCCAGCAGTTTAGGGGTGCGGCCCAGCTACACCTTC.

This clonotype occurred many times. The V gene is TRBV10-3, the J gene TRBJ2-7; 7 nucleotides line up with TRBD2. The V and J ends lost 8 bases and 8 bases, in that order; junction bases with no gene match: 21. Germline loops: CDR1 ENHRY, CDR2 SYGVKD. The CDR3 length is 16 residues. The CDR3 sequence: CAIRRFVRENALKQYF. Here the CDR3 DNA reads TGTGCCATCCGTCGATTTGTGCGGGAGAATGCACTGAAGCAGTACTTC.

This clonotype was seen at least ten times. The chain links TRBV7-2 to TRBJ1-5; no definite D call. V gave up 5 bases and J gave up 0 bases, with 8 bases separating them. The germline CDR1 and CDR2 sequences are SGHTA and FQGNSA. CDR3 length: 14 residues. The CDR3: CASSPFYSNQPQHF. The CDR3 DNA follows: TGTGCCAGCAGCCCTTTTTATAGCAATCAGCCCCAGCATTTT.

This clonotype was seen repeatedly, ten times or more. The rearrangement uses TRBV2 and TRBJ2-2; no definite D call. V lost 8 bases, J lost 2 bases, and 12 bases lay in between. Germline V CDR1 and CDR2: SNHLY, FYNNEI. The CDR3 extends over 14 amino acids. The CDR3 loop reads CASGSSINTGELFF. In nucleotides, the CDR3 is TGTGCCAGCGGGTCCTCGATTAACACCGGGGAGCTGTTTTTT.

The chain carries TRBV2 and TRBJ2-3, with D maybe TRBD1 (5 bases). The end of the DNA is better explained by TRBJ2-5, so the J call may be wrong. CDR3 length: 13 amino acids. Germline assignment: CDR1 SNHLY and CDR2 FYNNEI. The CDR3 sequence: CASSEGPIETQYF. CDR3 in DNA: TGTGCCAGCAGTGAGGGGCCGATCGAGACCCAGTACTTC.

The CDR3, as DNA: TGTGCCAGCAGTTTGGCCGGGACTAGCGGCCCAGGGGAGCAGTTCTTC. Translating it yields CASSLAGTSGPGEQFF. This chain connects TRBV12-3 or TRBV12-4 to TRBJ2-1; 11 bases align to TRBD2. Unmatched junction bases numbered 11, after V lost 3 bases and J lost 10 bases. CDR3 length equals 16 residues.

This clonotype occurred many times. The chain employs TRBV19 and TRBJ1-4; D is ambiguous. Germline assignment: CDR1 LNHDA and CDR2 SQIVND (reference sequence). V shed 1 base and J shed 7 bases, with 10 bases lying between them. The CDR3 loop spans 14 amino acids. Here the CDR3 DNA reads TGTGCCAGTAGTATAGGAAGCGGCGGTGAAAAACTGTTTTTT. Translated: CASSIGSGGEKLFF. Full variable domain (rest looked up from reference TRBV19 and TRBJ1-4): DGGITQSPKYLFRKEGQNVTLSCEQNLNHDAMYWYRQDPGQGLRLIYYSQIVNDFQKGDIAEGYSVSREKKESFPLTVTSAQKNPTAFYLCASSIGSGGEKLFFGSGTQLSVL.

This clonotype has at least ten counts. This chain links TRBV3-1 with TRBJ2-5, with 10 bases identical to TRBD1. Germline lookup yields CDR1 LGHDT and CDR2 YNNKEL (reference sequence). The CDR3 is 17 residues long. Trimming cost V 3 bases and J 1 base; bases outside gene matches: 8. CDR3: CASSHPGTGVIQETQYF. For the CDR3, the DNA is TGTGCCAGCAGCCACCCCGGGACAGGGGTCATCCAAGAGACCCAGTACTTC.

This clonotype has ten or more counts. The CDR3: CSVTTGPYYGYTF. CDR3 in DNA: TGCAGCGTTACCACGGGACCCTACTATGGCTACACCTTC. The gene calls are TRBV29-1 and TRBJ1-2; a weak D match, TRBD1 (5 bases). V lost 5 bases and J lost 3, with 13 bases in between. Germline values: CDR1 SQVTM, CDR2 ANQGSEA. There are 13 residues in the CDR3.

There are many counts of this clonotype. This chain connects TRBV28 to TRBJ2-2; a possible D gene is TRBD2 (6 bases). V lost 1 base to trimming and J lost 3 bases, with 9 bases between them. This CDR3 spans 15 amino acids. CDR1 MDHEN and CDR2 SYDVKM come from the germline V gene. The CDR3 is CASSLYGGDTGELFF. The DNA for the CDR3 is TGTGCCAGCAGTTTATATGGCGGGGACACCGGGGAGCTGTTTTTT.

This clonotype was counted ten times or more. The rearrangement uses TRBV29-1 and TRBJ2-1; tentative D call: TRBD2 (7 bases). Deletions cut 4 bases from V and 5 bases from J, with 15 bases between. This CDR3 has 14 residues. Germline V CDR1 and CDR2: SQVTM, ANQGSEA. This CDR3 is CSVVPGGRDNEQFF. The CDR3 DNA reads TGCAGCGTTGTCCCCGGGGGGCGCGACAATGAGCAGTTCTTC.

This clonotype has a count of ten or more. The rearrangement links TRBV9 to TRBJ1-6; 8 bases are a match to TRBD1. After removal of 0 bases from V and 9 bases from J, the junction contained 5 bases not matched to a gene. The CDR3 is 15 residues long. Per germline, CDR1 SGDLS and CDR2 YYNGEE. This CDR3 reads CASSVEGQGGSPLHF. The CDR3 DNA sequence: TGTGCCAGCAGCGTAGAAGGACAGGGTGGTTCACCCCTCCACTTT. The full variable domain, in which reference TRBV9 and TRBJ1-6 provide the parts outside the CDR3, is DSGVTQTPKHLITATGQRVTLRCSPRSGDLSVYWYQQSLDQGLQFLIQYYNGEERAKGNILERFSAQQFPDLHSELNLSSLELGDSALYFCASSVEGQGGSPLHFGNGTRLTVT.

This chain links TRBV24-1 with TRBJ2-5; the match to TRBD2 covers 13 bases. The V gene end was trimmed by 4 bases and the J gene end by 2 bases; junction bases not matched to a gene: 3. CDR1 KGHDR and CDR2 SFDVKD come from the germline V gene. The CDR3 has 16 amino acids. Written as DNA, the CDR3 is TGTGCCACCAGTGACCCGGGACTAGCGGGACAAGAGACCCAGTACTTC. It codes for CATSDPGLAGQETQYF.

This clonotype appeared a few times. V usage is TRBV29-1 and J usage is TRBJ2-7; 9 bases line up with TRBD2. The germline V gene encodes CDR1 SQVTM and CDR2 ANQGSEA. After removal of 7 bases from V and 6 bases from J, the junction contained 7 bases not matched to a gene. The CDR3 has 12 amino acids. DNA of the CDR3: TGCAGCGGCGGGACTAGCTTCGGCGAGCAGTACTTC. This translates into CSGGTSFGEQYF.